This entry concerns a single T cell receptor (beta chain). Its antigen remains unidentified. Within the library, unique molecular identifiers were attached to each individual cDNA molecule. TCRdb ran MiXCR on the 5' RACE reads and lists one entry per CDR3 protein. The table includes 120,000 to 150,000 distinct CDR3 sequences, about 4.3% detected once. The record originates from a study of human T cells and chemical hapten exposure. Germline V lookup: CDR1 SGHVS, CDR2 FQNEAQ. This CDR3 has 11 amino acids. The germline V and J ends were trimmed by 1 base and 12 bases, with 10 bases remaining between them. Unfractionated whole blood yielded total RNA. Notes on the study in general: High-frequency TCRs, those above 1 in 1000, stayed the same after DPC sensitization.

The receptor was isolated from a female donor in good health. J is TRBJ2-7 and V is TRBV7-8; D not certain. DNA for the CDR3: TGTGCCAGCAGCTTAGTTAGTGGTGTGTACTTC. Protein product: CASSLVSGVYF. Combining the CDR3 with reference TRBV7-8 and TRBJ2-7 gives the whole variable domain GAGVSQSPRYKVAKRGQDVALRCDPISGHVSLFWYQQALGQGPEFLTYFQNEAQLDKSGLPSDRFFAERPEGSVSTLKIQRTQQEDSAVYLCASSLVSGVYFGPGTRLTVT.